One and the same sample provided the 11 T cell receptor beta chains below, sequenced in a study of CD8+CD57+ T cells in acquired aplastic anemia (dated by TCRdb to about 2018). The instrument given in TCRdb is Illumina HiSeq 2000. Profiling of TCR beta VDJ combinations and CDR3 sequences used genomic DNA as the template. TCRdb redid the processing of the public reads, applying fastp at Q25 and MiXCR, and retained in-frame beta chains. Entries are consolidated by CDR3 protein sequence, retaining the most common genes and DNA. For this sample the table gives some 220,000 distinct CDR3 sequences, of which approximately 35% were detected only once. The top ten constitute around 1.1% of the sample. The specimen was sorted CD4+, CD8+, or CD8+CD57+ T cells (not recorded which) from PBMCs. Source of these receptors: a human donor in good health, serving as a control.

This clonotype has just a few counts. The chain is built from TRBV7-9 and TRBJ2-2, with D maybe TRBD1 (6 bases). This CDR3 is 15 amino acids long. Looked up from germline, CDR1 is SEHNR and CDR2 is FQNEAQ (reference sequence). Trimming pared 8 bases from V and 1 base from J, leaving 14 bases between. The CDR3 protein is CASGKQGKNTGELFF. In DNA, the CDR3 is TGTGCCAGCGGAAAGCAGGGGAAGAACACCGGGGAGCTGTTTTTT.

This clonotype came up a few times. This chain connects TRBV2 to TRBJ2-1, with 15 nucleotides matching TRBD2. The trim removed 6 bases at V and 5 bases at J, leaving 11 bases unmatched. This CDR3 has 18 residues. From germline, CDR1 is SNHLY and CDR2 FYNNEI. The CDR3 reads CASSGYGTSGGQNNEQFF. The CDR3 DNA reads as TGTGCCAGCAGCGGATACGGGACTAGCGGGGGGCAAAACAATGAGCAGTTCTTC.

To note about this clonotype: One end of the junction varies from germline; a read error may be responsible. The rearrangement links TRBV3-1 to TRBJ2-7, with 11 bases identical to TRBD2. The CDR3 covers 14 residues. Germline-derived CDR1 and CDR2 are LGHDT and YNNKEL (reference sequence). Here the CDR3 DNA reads TGTACCAGCAGCCTAGCGGGAGGTTCCTACGAGCAGTACTTC. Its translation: CTSSLAGGSYEQYF.

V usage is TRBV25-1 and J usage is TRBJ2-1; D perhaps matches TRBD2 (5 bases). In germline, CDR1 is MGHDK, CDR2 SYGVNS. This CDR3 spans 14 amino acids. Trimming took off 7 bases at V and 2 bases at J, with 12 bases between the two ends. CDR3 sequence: CASMREPPYNEQFF. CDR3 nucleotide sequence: TGTGCCAGCATGAGGGAGCCCCCCTACAATGAGCAGTTCTTC.

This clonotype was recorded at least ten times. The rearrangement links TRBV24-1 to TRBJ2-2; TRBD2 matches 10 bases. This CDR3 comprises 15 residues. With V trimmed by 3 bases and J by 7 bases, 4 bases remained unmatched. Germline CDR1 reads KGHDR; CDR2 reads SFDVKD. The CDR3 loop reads CATSDPSGSGGELFF. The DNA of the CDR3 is TGTGCCACCAGTGATCCTAGCGGGAGTGGCGGGGAGCTGTTTTTT.

CDR3 in DNA: TGTGCCAGCAGTCGGGCGGCGAGCGGGAGTTCTTCGTTCGCCCTCTTGTTCTTC. As protein: CASSRAASGSSSFALLFF. V usage is TRBV12-3 or TRBV12-4 and J usage is TRBJ2-1, with 8 bases lining up with TRBD2. The CDR3 has 18 residues. The ends lost 5 bases at V and 15 bases at J; junction bases unmatched: 27.

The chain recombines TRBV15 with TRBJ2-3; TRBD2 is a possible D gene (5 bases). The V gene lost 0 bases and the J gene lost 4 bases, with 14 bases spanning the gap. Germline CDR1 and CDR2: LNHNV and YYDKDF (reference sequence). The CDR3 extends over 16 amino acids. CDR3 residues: CATSRDASYGADTQYF. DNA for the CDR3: TGTGCCACCAGCAGAGATGCTAGCTATGGAGCAGATACGCAGTATTTT.

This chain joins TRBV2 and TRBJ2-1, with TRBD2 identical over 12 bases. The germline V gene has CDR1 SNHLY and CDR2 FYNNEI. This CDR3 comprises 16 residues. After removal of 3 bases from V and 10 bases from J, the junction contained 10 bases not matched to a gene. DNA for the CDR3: TGTGCCAGCAGTGACTGGACTAGCGGGGTGCGAAGGGAGCAGTTCTTC. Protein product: CASSDWTSGVRREQFF.

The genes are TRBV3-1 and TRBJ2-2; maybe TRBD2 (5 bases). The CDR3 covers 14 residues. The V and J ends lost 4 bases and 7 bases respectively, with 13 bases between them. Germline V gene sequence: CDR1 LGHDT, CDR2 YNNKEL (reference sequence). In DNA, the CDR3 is TGTGCCAGCAGCCGATTAGCGACCAGCGGGGAGCTGTTTTTT. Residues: CASSRLATSGELFF.

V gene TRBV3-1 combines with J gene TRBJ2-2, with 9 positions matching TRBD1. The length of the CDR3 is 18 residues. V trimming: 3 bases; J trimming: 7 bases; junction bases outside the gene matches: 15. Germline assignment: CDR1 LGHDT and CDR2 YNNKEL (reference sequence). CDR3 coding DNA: TGTGCCAGCAGCCAGATCGGGACAGGGCGGGCTCCAGGCGGGGAGCTGTTTTTT. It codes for CASSQIGTGRAPGGELFF.

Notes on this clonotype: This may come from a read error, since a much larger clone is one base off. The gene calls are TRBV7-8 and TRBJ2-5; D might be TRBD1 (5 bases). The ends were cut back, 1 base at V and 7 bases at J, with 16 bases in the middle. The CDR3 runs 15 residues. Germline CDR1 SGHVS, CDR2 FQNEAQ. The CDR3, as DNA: TGTGCCAGCAGCTTAGAATCAGGGTATAGTGTGACCCAGTACTTC. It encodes CASSLESGYSVTQYF.